This TCR beta chain was recorded in a study of human T cells and chemical hapten exposure. Study-level background: Alopecia areata, totalis or universalis was found in mostly female patients.

The time point was: patch test 2, 6 weeks after DPC sensitization. Sample treatment: therapeutic diphenylcyclopropenone sensitization with weekly scalp DPC. CDR1 and CDR2 from the germline V gene are MDHEN and SYDVKM. The germline V and J ends were trimmed by 1 base and 7 bases, with 10 bases remaining between them. The CDR3 runs to 14 residues. TCRdb recomputed calls from the RACE reads with MiXCR, one row per CDR3 protein. The sample records 84,000 or so distinct CDR3 sequences, 10% being singletons. The chain joins TRBV28 to TRBJ1-4; no clear D. The TCR sequence derives from a woman aged 25-40 years with alopecia areata. Some clones in this sample may be carry-over from other donors' samples. This material consisted of whole blood, taken in connection with sensitization to the hapten diphenylcyclopropenone (DPC). CDR3 sequence reads: CASSLFGQAEKLFF. The CDR3 DNA sequence: TGTGCCAGCAGTTTATTCGGGCAGGCTGAAAAACTGTTTTTT.